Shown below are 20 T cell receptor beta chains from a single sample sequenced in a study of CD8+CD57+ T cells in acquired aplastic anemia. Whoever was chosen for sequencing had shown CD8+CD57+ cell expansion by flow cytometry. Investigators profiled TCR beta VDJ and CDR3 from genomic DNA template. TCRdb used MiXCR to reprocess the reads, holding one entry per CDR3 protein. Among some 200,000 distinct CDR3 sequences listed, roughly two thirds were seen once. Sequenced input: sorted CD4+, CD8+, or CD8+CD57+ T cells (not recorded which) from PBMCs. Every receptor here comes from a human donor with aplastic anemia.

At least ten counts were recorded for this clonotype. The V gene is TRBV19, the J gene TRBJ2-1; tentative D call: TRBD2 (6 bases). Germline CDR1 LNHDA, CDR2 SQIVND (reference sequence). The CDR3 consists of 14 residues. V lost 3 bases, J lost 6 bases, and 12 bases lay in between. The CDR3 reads CASSMVQGGNEQFF. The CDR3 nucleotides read TGTGCCAGTAGTATGGTCCAGGGAGGCAATGAGCAGTTCTTC. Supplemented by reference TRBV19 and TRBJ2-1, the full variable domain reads DGGITQSPKYLFRKEGQNVTLSCEQNLNHDAMYWYRQDPGQGLRLIYYSQIVNDFQKGDIAEGYSVSREKKESFPLTVTSAQKNPTAFYLCASSMVQGGNEQFFGPGTRLTVL.

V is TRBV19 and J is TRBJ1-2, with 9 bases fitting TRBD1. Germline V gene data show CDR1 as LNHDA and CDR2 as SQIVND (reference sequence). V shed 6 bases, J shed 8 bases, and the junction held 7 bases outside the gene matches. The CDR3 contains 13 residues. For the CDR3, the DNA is TGTGCCAGTAGCCTACAGGGGGCGTTAGGCTACACCTTC. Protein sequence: CASSLQGALGYTF.

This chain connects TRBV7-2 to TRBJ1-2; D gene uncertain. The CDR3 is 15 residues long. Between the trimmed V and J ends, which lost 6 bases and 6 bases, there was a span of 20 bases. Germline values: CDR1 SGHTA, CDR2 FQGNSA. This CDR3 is CASRAVGGKDNGYTF. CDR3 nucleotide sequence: TGTGCCAGCAGGGCGGTGGGCGGGAAGGATAATGGCTACACCTTC.

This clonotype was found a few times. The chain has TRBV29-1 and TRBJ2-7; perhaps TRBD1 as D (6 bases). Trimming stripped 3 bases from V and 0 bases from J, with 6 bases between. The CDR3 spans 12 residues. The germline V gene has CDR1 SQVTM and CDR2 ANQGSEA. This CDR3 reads CSVEDSSYEQYF. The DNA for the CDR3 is TGCAGCGTTGAGGACAGCTCCTACGAGCAGTACTTC.

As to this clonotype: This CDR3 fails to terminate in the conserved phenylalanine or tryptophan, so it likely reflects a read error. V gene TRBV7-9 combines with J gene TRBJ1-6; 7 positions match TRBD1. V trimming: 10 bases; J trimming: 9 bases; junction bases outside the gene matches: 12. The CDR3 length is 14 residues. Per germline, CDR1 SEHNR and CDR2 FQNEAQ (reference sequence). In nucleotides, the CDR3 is TGTGCCAAACCGGACGGACAGGTCGGTTCACCCCTCCACTCT. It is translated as CAKPDGQVGSPLHS.

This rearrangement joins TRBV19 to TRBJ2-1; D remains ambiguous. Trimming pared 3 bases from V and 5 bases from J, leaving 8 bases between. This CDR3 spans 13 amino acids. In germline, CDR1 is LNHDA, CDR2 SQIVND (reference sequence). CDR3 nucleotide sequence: TGTGCCAGTAGTATTAGCATAAACAATGAGCAGTTCTTC. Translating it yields CASSISINNEQFF.

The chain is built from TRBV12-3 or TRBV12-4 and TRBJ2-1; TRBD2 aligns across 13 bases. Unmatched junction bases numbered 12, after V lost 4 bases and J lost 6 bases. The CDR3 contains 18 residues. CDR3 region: CASSYVSGTSGAGNEQFF. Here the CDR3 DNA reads TGTGCCAGCAGTTACGTTTCCGGGACTAGCGGGGCGGGCAATGAGCAGTTCTTC.

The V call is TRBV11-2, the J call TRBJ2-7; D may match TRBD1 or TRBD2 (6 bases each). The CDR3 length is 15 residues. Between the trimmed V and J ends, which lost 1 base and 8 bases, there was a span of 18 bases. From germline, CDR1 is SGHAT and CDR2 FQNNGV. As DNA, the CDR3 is TGTGCCAGCAGCTTAGCGTTAGGGGGGCCTACGAAGCAGTACTTC. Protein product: CASSLALGGPTKQYF.

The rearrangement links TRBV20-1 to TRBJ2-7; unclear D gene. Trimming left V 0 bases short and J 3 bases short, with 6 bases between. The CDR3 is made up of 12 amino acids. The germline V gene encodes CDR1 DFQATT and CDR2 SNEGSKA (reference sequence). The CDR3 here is CSAREEFYEQYF. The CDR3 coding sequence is TGCAGTGCTAGAGAGGAGTTCTACGAGCAGTACTTC.

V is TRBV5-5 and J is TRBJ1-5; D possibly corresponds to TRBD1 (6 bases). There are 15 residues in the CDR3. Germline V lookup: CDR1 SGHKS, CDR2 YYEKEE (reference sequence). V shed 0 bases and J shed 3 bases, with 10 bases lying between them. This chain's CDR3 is CASSLEAGANQPQHF. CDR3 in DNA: TGTGCCAGCAGCTTGGAGGCAGGGGCCAATCAGCCCCAGCATTTT. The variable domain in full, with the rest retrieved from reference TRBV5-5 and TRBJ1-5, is DAGVTQSPTHLIKTRGQQVTLRCSPISGHKSVSWYQQVLGQGPQFIFQYYEKEERGRGNFPDRFSARQFPNYSSELNVNALLLGDSALYLCASSLEAGANQPQHFGDGTRLSIL.

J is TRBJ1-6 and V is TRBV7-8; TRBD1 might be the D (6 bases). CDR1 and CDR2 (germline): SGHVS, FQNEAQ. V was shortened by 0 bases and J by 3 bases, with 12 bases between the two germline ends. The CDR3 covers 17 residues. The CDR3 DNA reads TGTGCCAGCAGCTTAGCGGGGTCAGGGGACTATAATTCACCCCTCCACTTT. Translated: CASSLAGSGDYNSPLHF.

The CDR3 DNA reads as TGTGCCAGCAGCCCCTGGACTAGCGGGGGTTTCTACGAGCAGTACTTC. This codes for CASSPWTSGGFYEQYF. The chain carries TRBV7-2 and TRBJ2-7; 13 bases fit TRBD2. V lost 5 bases, J lost 3 bases, and 7 bases stayed unmatched. The CDR3 spans 16 residues. The germline gives CDR1 SGHTA, CDR2 FQGNSA.

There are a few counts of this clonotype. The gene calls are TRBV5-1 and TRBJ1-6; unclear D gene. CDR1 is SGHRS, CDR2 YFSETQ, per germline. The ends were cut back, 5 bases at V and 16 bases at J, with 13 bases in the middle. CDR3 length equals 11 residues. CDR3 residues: CASRDTETLHF. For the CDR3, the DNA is TGCGCCAGCAGGGATACGGAGACTCTCCACTTT.

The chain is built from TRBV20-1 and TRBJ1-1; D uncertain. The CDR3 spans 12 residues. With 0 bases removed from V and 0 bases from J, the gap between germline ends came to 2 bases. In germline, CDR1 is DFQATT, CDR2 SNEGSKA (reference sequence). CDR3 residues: CSAREMNTEAFF. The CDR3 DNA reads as TGCAGTGCTAGAGAGATGAACACTGAAGCTTTCTTT.

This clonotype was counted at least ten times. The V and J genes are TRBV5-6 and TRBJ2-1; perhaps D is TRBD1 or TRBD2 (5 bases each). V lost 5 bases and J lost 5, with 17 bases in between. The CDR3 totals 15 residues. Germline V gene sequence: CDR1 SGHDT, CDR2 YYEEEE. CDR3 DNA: TGTGCCAGCAGGAACGCCGGGACGGGCAACAATGAGCAGTTCTTC. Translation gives CASRNAGTGNNEQFF.

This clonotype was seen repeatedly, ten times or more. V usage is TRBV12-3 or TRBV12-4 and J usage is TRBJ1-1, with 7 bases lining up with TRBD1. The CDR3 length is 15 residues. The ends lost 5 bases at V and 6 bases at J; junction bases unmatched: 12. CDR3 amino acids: CASSDYRGAWSEAFF. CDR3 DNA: TGTGCCAGCAGTGACTACAGGGGAGCCTGGTCTGAAGCTTTCTTT.

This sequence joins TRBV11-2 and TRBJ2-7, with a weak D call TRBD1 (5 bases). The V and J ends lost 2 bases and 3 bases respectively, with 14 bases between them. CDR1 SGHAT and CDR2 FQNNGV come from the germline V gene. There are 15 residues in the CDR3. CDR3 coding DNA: TGTGCCAGCAGCTTAACTCAGCAGGGCGTCTACGAGCAGTACTTC. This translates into CASSLTQQGVYEQYF.

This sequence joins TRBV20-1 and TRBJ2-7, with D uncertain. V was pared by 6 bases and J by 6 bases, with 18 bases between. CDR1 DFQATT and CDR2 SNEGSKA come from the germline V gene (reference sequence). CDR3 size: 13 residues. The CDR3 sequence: CSAVGLPPSEQYF. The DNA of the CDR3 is TGCAGTGCCGTTGGCCTACCCCCCTCCGAGCAGTACTTC.

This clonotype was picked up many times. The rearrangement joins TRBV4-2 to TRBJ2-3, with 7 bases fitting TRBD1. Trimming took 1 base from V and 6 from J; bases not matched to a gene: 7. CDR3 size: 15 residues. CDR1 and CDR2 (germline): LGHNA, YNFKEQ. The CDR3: CASSQAKTGLDTQYF. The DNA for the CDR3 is TGTGCCAGCAGCCAAGCCAAGACAGGGTTGGATACGCAGTATTTT.

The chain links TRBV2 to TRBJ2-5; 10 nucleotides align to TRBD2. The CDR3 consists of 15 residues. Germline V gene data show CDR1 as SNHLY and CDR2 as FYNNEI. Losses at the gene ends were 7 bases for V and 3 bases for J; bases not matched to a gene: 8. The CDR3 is CASTPSGRAEETQYF. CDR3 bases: TGTGCCAGCACCCCCAGCGGGAGGGCCGAAGAGACCCAGTACTTC.